This T cell receptor beta chain emerged from a study of T-cell reconstitution after alpha-beta-depleted transplantation in children. Overall study results and limits: Several hundred graft clones that had expanded were reportedly the source of alpha-beta T cells about two months after transplant. Newly generated T cells supplied most T-cell counts and diversity one year post-transplant. High day-60 TCRbeta diversity in some patients came from surviving recipient T cells and thymic progenitors.

This CDR3 is built from 15 residues. Germline V CDR1 and CDR2: SEHNR, FQNEAQ (reference sequence). V lost 4 bases to trimming and J lost 4 bases, with 16 bases between them. This sample's TCRbeta library carried unique molecular identifier barcodes. TCRdb called the PCR reads again in MiXCR, with one record for every CDR3 protein. This repertoire shows 600,000 to 800,000 distinct CDR3 sequences, about 12% found once; its top ten account for around 0.8%. Only a few counts were recorded for this clonotype. Antigen specificity is unknown. The clonotype was recovered from a girl aged 2-15 years with congenital amegakaryocytic thrombocytopenia, due to receive a stem cell transplant. The sample was PBMCs, taken before TCRalphabeta/CD19-depleted stem cell transplant. The chain carries TRBV7-9 and TRBJ1-1, with TRBD1 as a possible D gene (5 bases). The CDR3 bases are TGTGCCAGCAGCTCCGGGACGTCTAAGGTCACTGAAGCTTTCTTT. Translation: CASSSGTSKVTEAFF.